This T cell receptor (beta chain) is from a study of T-cell memory formation after mild COVID-19. Study details: Largely, the TCR clusters proved donor specific. Notes on the study in general: The main location of contracting CD4+ clones was CM and EM, and that of contracting CD8+ clones was EMRA. In second-wave clones peaking day 37, SARS-CoV-2 specificity remained unconfirmed.

This clonotype was detected only a few times. Its target is not known. TCR alpha and TCR beta cDNA libraries carrying sample barcodes and UMIs came from 5'RACE with constant-segment primers. TCRdb independently ran MiXCR on the 5' RACE reads; one entry per CDR3 protein. This table holds 500,000 to 650,000 distinct CDR3 sequences, about a fifth found once. The clonotype was recovered from an adult woman who had mild COVID-19 (a few samples of this study predate the infection). Cell type and time point are not known. Sequenced sample: PBMCs or a T cell subset sorted from them (not recorded which).

The CDR3 loop reads CASSLWAQNTEAFF. CDR3 nucleotide sequence: TGTGCCAGCAGCTTATGGGCCCAGAACACTGAAGCTTTCTTT. The chain links TRBV7-6 to TRBJ1-1; D ambiguous. V was pared by 2 bases and J by 1 base, with 8 bases between. CDR1 SGHVS and CDR2 FNYEAQ come from the germline V gene. The CDR3 loop spans 14 amino acids.